This T cell receptor (beta chain) comes out of a study of T cell responses to AZD1222 COVID-19 vaccine. Only in-frame clones appear in the TCRdb table, and some are missing; sequencing was by immunoSEQ multiplex PCR. Among around 150,000 clones listed, around 94% were seen once. The CDR3 runs 12 residues. Trimming stripped 7 bases from V and 1 base from J, with 6 bases between. Germline V gene data show CDR1 as WNHNN and CDR2 as SYGVQD (reference sequence). This sequence originates from an adult who received the AZD1222 COVID-19 vaccine. The sample consisted of peripheral blood, taken 28 days after the second AZD1222 dose. The chain is built from TRBV10-1 and TRBJ2-3; no reliable D call. CDR3 sequence (DNA): TGCGCCAGCATTGGCCGCACAGATACGCAGTATTTT. Translated: CASIGRTDTQYF.